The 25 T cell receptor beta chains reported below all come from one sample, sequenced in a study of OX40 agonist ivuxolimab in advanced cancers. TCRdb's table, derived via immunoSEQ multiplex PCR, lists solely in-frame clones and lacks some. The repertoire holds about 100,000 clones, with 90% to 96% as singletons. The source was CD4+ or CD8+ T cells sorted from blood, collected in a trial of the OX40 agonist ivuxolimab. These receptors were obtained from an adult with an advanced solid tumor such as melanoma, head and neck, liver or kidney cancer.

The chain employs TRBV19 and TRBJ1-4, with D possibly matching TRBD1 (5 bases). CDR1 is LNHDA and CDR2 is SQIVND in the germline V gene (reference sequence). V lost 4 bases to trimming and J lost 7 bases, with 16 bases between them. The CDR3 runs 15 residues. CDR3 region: CASSSLGTSGEKLFF. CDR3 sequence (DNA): TGTGCCAGTAGTAGTTTGGGGACTTCGGGTGAAAAACTGTTTTTT.

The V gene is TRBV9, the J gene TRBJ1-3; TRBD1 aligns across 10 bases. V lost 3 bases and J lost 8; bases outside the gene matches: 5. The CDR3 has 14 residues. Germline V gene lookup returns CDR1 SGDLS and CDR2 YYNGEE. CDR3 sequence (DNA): TGTGCCAGCAGCGCGTGGACAGGGGGAGACACCATATATTTT. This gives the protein CASSAWTGGDTIYF.

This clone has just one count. CDR3 DNA sequence: TGCGCCAGCAGGGCTCCCACAGGGAGTTTTAGCAATCAGCCCCAGCATTTT. Amino acid sequence: CASRAPTGSFSNQPQHF. This chain links TRBV23-1 with TRBJ1-5; weak D call: TRBD1 (6 bases). TRBV23-1 counts as an open reading frame of uncertain function. The length of the CDR3 is 17 residues. V lost 6 bases and J lost 0, with 18 bases in between.

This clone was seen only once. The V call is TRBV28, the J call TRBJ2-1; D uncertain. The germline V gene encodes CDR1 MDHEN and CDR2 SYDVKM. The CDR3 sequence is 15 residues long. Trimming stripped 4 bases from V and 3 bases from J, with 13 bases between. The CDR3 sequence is CASSSQEPFYNEQFF. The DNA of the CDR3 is TGTGCCAGCAGTTCCCAGGAGCCCTTCTACAATGAGCAGTTCTTC.

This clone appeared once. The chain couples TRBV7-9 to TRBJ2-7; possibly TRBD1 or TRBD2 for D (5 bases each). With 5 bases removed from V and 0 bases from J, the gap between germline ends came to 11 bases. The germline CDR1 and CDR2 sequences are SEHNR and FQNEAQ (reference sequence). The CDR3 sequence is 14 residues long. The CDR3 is CASSPGTVSYEQYF. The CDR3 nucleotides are TGTGCCAGCAGCCCCGGGACCGTCTCCTACGAGCAGTACTTC.

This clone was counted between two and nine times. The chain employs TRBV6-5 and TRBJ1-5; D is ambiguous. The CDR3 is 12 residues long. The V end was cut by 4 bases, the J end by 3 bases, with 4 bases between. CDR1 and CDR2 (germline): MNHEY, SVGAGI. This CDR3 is CASSFPNQPQHF. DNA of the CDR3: TGTGCCAGCAGTTTCCCCAATCAGCCCCAGCATTTT.

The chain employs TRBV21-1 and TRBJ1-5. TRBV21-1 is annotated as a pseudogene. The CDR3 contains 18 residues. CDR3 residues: CASSKGSYGTEPNQPQHF. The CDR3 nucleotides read TGTGCCAGCAGCAAAGGGTCATACGGGACGGAACCGAATCAGCCCCAGCATTTT.

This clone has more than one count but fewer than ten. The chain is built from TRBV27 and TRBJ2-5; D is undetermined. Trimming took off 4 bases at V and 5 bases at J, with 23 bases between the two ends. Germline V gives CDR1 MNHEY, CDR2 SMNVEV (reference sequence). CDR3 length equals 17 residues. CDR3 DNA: TGTGCCAGCAGTTCCCCAGGATTGGGAAAATCCCTGGAGACCCAGTACTTC. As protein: CASSSPGLGKSLETQYF.

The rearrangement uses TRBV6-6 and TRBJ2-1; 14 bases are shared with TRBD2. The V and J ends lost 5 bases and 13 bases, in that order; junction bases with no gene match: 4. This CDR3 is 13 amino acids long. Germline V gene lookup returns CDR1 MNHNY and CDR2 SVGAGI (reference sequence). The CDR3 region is CASSMTSGRAQFF. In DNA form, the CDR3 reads TGTGCCAGCAGTATGACTAGCGGGAGGGCTCAGTTCTTC.

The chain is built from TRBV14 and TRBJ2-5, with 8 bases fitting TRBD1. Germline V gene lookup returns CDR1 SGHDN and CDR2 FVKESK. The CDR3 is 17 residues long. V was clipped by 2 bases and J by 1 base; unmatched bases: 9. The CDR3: CASSQLGSRGPQETQYF. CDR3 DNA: TGTGCCAGCAGCCAATTAGGATCCAGGGGGCCCCAAGAGACCCAGTACTTC.

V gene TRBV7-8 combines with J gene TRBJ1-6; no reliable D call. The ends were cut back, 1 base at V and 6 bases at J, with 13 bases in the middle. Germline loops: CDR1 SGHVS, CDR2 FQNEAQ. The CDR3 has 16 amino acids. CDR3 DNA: TGTGCCAGCAGCTTAGGGGAGTATGGCGGTAATTCACCCCTCCACTTT. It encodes CASSLGEYGGNSPLHF.

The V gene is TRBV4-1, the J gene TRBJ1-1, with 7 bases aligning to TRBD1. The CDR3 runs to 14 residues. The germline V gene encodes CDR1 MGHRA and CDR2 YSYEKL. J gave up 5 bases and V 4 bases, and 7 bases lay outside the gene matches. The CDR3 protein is CASSPTGEGTEAFF. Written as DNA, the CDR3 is TGCGCCAGCAGCCCTACAGGGGAGGGGACTGAAGCTTTCTTT.

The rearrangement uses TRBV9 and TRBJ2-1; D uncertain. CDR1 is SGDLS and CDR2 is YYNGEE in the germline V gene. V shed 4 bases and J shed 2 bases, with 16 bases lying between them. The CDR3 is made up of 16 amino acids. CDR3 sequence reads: CASSPPRTRPYNEQFF. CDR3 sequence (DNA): TGTGCCAGCAGCCCCCCCCGGACGAGGCCCTACAATGAGCAGTTCTTC.

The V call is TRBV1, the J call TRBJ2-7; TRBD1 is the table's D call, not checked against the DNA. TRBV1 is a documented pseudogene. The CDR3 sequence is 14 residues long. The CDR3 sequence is CTSSQDNPSFEQYF. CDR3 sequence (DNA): TGCACCAGCAGCCAAGACAACCCCAGTTTTGAGCAGTACTTC.

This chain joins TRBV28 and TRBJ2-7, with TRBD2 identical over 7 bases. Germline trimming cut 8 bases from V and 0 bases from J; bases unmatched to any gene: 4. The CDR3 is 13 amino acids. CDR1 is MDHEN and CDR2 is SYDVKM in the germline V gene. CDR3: CASGGGSSYEQYF. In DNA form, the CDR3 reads TGTGCCAGCGGGGGAGGGAGCTCCTACGAGCAGTACTTC.

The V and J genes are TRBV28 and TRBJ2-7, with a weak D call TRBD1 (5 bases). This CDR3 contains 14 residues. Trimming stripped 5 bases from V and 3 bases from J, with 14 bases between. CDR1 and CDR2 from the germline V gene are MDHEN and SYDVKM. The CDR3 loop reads CASSRKGLFYEQYF. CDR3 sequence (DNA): TGTGCCAGCAGTAGGAAGGGGCTTTTCTACGAGCAGTACTTC.

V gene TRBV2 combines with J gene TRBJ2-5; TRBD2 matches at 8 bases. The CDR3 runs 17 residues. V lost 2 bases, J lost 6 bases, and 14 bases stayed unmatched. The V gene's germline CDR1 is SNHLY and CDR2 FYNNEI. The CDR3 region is CASSEPGLESLKKTQYF. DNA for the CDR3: TGTGCCAGCAGTGAACCGGGACTAGAGTCCCTCAAAAAGACCCAGTACTTC.

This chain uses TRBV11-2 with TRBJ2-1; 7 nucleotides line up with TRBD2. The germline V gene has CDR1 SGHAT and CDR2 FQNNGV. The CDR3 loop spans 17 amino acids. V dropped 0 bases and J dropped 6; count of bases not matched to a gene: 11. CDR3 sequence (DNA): TGTGCCAGCAGCTTAGATCAGGGTAGCGGGCGCGGCAATGAGCAGTTCTTC. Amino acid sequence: CASSLDQGSGRGNEQFF.

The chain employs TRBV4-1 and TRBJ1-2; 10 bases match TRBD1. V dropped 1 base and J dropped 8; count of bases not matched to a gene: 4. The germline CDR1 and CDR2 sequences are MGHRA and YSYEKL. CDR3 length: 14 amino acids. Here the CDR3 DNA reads TGCGCCAGCAGCCAAGGACAGGGGGCGCGGGGCTACACCTTC. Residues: CASSQGQGARGYTF.

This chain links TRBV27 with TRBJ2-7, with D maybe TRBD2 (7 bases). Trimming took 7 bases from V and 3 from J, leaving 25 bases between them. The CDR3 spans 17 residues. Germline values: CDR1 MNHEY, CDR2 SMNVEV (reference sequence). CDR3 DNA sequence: TGTGCCAGCACCACGATCTCCGGGGGGCACTCTGACTACGAGCAGTACTTC. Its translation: CASTTISGGHSDYEQYF.

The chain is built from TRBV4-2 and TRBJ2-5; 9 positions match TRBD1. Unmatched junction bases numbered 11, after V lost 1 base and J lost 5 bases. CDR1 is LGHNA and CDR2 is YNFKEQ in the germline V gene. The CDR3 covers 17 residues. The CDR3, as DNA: TGTGCCAGCAGCCAAGGAAACCGGGACAGGGATTTTGAGACCCAGTACTTC. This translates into CASSQGNRDRDFETQYF.

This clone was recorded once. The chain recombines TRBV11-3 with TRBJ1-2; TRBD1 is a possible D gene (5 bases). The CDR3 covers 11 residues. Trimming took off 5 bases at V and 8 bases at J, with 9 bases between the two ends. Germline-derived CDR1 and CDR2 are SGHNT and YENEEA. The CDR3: CASSPHRGYTF. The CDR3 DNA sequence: TGTGCCAGCAGCCCCCACAGGGGCTACACCTTC.

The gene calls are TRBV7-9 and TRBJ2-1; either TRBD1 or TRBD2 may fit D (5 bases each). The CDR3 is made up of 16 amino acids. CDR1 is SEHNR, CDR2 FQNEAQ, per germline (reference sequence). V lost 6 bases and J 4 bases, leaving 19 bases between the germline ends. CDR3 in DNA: TGTGCCAGCAGTCCGCCCCCGGGACGGGATTACAATGAGCAGTTCTTC. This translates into CASSPPPGRDYNEQFF. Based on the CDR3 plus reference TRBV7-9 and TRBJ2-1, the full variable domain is DTGVSQNPRHKITKRGQNVTFRCDPISEHNRLYWYRQTLGQGPEFLTYFQNEAQLEKSRLLSDRFSAERPKGSFSTLEIQRTEQGDSAMYLCASSPPPGRDYNEQFFGPGTRLTVL.

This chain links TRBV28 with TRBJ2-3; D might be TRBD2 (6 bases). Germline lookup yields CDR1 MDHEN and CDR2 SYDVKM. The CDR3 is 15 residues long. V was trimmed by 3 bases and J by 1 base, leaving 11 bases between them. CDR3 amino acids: CASSFQRVGTDTQYF. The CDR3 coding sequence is TGTGCCAGCAGTTTCCAGCGGGTCGGCACAGATACGCAGTATTTT.

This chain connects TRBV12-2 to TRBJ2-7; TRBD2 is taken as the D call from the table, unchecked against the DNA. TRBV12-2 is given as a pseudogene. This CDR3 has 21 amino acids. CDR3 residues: CASRLQSRGPGTSGENYEQYF. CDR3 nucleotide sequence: TGTGCAAGTCGCTTACAATCTAGGGGGCCAGGGACTAGCGGAGAAAACTACGAGCAGTACTTC.